The source of this TCR beta chain is a study of OX40 agonist ivuxolimab in advanced cancers. Study details: It was ivuxolimab, an agonistic anti-OX40 (CD134) antibody, that patients were treated with. Dose-escalation cases comprised hepatocellular carcinoma, melanoma, renal cell or head and neck cancer.

About this clone itself: The antigen is unknown.

This CDR3 spans 13 amino acids. V lost 5 bases and J lost 9, with 11 bases in between. CDR1 is SGHVS and CDR2 is FNYEAQ in the germline V gene. Profiled with immunoSEQ multiplex PCR; TCRdb holds only in-frame clones, not every one. Of tens of thousands of clones detected, about 80% appear once; the ten largest clones hold 4.4%. Broader study findings: Antigens targeted by the expanded peripheral T cells were not determined.

This chain joins TRBV7-6 and TRBJ1-6; D may be TRBD1 (6 bases). The sequence came from an adult with an advanced solid tumor such as melanoma, head and neck, liver or kidney cancer. The sample was CD4+ or CD8+ T cells sorted from blood, taken in a trial of the OX40 agonist ivuxolimab. In DNA form, the CDR3 reads TGTGCCAGCAGCCCCAGGGGAACTTCACCCCTCCACTTT. Translation gives CASSPRGTSPLHF. The full variable domain, rest sourced from reference TRBV7-6 and TRBJ1-6, is GAGVSQSPRYKVTKRGQDVALRCDPISGHVSLYWYRQALGQGPEFLTYFNYEAQQDKSGLPNDRFSAERPEGSISTLTIQRTEQRDSAMYRCASSPRGTSPLHFGNGTRLTVT.